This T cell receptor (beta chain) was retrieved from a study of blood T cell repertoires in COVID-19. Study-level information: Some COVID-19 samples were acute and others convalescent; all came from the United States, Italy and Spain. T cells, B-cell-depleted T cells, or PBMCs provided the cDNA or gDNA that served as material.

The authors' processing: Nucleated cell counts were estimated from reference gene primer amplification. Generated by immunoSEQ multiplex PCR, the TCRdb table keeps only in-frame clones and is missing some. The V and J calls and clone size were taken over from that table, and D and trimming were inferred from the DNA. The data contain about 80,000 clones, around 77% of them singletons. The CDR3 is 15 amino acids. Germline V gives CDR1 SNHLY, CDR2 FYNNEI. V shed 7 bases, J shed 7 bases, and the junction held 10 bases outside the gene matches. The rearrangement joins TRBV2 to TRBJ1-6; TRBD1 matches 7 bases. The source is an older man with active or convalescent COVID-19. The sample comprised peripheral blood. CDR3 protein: CASKVQDRRNSPLHF. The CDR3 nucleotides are TGTGCCAGCAAGGTCCAGGACAGGCGCAATTCACCCCTCCACTTT.